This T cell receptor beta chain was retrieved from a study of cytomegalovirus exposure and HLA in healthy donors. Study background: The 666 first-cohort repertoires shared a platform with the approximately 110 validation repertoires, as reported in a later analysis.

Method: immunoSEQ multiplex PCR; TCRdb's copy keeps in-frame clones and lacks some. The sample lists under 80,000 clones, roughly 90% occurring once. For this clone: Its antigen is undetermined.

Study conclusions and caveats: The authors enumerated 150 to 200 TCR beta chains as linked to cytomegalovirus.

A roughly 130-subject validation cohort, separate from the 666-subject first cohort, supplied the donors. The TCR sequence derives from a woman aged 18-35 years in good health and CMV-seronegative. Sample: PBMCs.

This CDR3 reads CASNTPSYEQYF. DNA of the CDR3: TGTGCCAGCAATACACCTTCCTACGAGCAGTACTTC. The chain couples TRBV6-1 to TRBJ2-7; D ambiguous. CDR1 and CDR2 (germline): MNHNS, SASEGT. This CDR3 has 12 residues. Trimming took 7 bases from V and 1 from J, leaving 8 bases between them.